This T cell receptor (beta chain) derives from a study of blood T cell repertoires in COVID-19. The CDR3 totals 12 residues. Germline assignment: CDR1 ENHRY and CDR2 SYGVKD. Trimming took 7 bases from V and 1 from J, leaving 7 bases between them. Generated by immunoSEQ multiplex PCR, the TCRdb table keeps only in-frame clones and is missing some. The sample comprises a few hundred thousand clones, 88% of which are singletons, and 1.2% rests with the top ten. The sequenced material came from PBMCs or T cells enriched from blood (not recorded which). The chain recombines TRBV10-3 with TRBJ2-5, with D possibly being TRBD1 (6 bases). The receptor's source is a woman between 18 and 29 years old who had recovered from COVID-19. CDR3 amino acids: CAITDSQETQYF. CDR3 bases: TGTGCCATCACGGACAGCCAAGAGACCCAGTACTTC.